This TCR beta chain was documented in a study of T cell clonotyping in hematopoietic cell transplantation. TCRdb's copy holds only in-frame clones and misses some; the assay was immunoSEQ multiplex PCR. The repertoire consists of under 12,000 clones, with around half occurring once and the leading ten covering 8% to 9.5%. The CDR3 extends over 13 amino acids. Germline lookup yields CDR1 LNHDA and CDR2 SQIVND (reference sequence). Trimming cost V 5 bases and J 5 bases, with 12 bases left between them. Recipients were bled about 28 days pretransplant and at posttransplant days 30, 100, 180. Study-level results: Pathologically expanded recipient clonotypes increased progressively from day 30 to day 180 as diversity fell. Broader posttransplant TCR repertoire diversity was predicted by graft donor and pretransplant recipient Inverse Simpson Index values.

A few counts support this clone. Its antigen remains unknown. This chain uses TRBV19 with TRBJ2-5; D is tentatively TRBD1 or TRBD2 (5 bases each). The material sequenced was PBMCs, taken 30 days after allogeneic stem cell transplant. The TCR was taken from a male patient in his 50s who had an allogeneic stem cell transplant from an unrelated donor, so the T cells may come from the graft donor. Some clones in this sample may be carry-over from other donors' samples. The DNA for the CDR3 is TGTGCCAGTAGTCTGGTAGGGGACGAGACCCAGTACTTC. Its protein product is CASSLVGDETQYF.